The clone carrying this TCR beta chain was picked up a small number of times. The data were obtained in a study of blood T cell repertoires in COVID-19. V gave up 6 bases and J gave up 0 bases, with 13 bases separating them. The CDR3 is 15 residues long. Germline V gene lookup returns CDR1 MNHEY and CDR2 SVGAGI. Method: immunoSEQ multiplex PCR; TCRdb's copy keeps in-frame clones and lacks some. The sample lists 80,000 or so clones; roughly 80% were seen once. The V call is TRBV6-5, the J call TRBJ2-3, with a possible D match to TRBD2 (5 bases). Sequencing input: peripheral blood. The TCR was taken from a woman in her sixties or seventies with acute or convalescent COVID-19. The CDR3: CASRSHGGSTDTQYF. In DNA, the CDR3 is TGTGCCAGCAGATCTCATGGCGGGAGCACAGATACGCAGTATTTT.